One T cell receptor (beta chain) is described in this entry. This record comes from a study of blood T cell repertoires in COVID-19. J gave up 1 base and V 5 bases, and 8 bases lay outside the gene matches. Looked up from germline, CDR1 is LNHDA and CDR2 is SQIVND (reference sequence). The CDR3 extends over 16 amino acids. In the source study's methods: Researchers report that nucleated cell counts were estimated from reference gene primer amplification. TCRdb's table, derived via immunoSEQ multiplex PCR, lists solely in-frame clones and lacks some. The V and J calls and clone size come from that table; D and trimming were worked out from the DNA. The data show 390,000 or so clones, 80% to 90% seen once. Adults between about 18 and 89 years of age took part from 20 to 25 US areas. Allocation to cohorts depended on clinical history reported by the participants. Symptom resolution, clearance, or two negative PCRs marked the recovered donors of Cohort 3.

The TCR sequence derives from a man aged 18 to 35 who had recovered from COVID-19. The sequencing sample was made of PBMCs or T cells enriched from blood (not recorded which). The rearrangement links TRBV19 to TRBJ1-5, with 7 bases that match TRBD1. The CDR3 sequence is CASSRRQGGSNQPQHF. CDR3 in DNA: TGTGCCAGTAGTCGTCGACAGGGCGGGAGCAATCAGCCCCAGCATTTT.